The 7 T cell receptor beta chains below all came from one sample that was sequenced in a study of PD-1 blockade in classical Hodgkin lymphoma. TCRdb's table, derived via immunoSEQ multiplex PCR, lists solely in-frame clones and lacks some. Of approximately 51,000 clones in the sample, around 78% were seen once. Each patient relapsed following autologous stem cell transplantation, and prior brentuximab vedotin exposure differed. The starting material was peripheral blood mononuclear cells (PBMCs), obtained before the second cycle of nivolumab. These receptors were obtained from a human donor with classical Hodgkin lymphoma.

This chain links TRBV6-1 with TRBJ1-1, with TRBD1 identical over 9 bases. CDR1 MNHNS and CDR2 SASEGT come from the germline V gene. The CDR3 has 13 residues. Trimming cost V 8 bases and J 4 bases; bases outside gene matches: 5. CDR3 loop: CASADRGITEAFF. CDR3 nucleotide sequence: TGTGCCAGCGCGGACAGGGGAATCACTGAAGCTTTCTTT.

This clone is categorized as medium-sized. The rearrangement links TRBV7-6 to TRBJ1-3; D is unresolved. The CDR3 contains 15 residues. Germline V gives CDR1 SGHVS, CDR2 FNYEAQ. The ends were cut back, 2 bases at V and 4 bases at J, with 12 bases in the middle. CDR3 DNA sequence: TGTGCCAGCAGCTTATCCTCTCTCCAAGGAAACACCATATATTTT. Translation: CASSLSSLQGNTIYF.

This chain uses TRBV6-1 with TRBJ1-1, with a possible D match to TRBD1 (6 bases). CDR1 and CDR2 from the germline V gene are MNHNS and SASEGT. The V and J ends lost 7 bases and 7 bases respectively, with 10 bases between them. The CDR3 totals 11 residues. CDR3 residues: CASTGQFEAFF. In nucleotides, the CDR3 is TGTGCCAGCACAGGACAGTTTGAAGCTTTCTTT.

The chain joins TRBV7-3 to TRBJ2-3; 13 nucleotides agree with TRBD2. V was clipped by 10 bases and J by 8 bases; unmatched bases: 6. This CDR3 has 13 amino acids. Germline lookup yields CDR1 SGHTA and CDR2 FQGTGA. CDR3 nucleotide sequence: TGTGCCACCGGGACTAGCGGGACCAGTACGCAGTATTTT. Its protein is CATGTSGTSTQYF.

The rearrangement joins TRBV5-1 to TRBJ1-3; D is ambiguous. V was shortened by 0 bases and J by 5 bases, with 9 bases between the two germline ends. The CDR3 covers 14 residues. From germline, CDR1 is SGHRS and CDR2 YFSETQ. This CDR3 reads CASSLEPERNTIYF. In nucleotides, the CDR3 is TGCGCCAGCAGCTTGGAACCAGAGAGAAACACCATATATTTT. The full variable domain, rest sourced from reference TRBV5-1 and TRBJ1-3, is KAGVTQTPRYLIKTRGQQVTLSCSPISGHRSVSWYQQTPGQGLQFLFEYFSETQRNKGNFPGRFSGRQFSNSRSEMNVSTLELGDSALYLCASSLEPERNTIYFGEGSWLTVV.

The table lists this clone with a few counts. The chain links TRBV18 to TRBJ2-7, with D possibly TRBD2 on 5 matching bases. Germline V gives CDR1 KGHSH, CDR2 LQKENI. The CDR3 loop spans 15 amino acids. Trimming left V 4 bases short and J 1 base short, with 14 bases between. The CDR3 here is CASSLRPGSSYEQYF. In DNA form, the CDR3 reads TGTGCCAGCTCACTACGGCCGGGGTCGTCCTACGAGCAGTACTTC.

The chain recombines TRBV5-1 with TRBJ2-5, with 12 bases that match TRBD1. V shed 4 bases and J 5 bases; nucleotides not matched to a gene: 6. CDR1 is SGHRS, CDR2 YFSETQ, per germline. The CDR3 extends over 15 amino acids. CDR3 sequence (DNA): TGCGCCAGCAGCGGGGGACAGGGGGCTTGGGAGACCCAGTACTTC. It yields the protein CASSGGQGAWETQYF.